Detailed here is one T cell receptor (beta chain). Its antigen is not known. The record originates from a study of OX40 agonist ivuxolimab in advanced cancers. Whole-study context: Patient treatment consisted of intravenous ivuxolimab administration every 2 weeks at 0.01 to 10 mg/kg. Those enrolled were 82.7% male, with a mean age of about 66 years and ages from 23 to 79. Two cutaneous melanoma patients and one hepatocellular carcinoma patient, three in all, had partial responses.

TCRdb's copy holds only in-frame clones and misses some; the assay was immunoSEQ multiplex PCR. The sample lists approximately 50,000 clones; 65% to 85% were seen once. CDR1 and CDR2 from the germline V gene are SNHLY and FYNNEI. The ends were cut back, 2 bases at V and 2 bases at J, with 9 bases in the middle. The CDR3 contains 14 residues. Study-wide results and caveats: Clonal expansion by week 6 occurred in CD4+ and CD8+ blood T cells (at 0.1 to 3.0 mg/kg).

The genes are TRBV2 and TRBJ1-2; D gene ambiguous. The sequenced sample was CD4+ or CD8+ T cells sorted from blood, obtained in a trial of the OX40 agonist ivuxolimab. The source is an adult with an advanced solid tumor such as melanoma, head and neck, liver or kidney cancer. The CDR3 sequence: CASSELAQNYGYTF. In DNA form, the CDR3 reads TGTGCCAGCAGTGAACTGGCACAGAACTATGGCTACACCTTC.